These 24 T cell receptor beta chains were all obtained from the same sample, sequenced in a study of blood T cell repertoires in COVID-19. Here immunoSEQ multiplex PCR was the method, and the copy in TCRdb shows in-frame clones only, minus some. The sample includes 150,000 to 200,000 clones, 88% of them seen just once. Input material: peripheral blood. The receptors come from a man in his forties with active or convalescent COVID-19.

Here the CDR3 reads CASSQDLLRGWLLGYTF. CDR3 DNA: TGTGCCAGCAGCCAAGATCTCCTCAGGGGTTGGCTCCTTGGCTACACCTTC. The genes are TRBV3-1 (or the pseudogene TRBV3-2) and TRBJ1-2, with D perhaps matching TRBD1 (6 bases). Germline CDR1 LGHDT, CDR2 YNNKEL (reference sequence). This CDR3 region has 17 residues. Trimming shortened V by 0 bases and J by 7 bases, and 21 bases separated the two germline ends.

The genes are TRBV5-5 and TRBJ1-2; 8 bases align to TRBD1. Unmatched junction bases numbered 14, after V lost 5 bases and J lost 8 bases. The CDR3 is 15 amino acids. CDR1 and CDR2 from the germline V gene are SGHKS and YYEKEE (reference sequence). For the CDR3, the DNA is TGTGCCAGCAGAAACACCGGGACAGGCTATCAAGGCTACACCTTC. The encoded protein is CASRNTGTGYQGYTF.

The V and J genes are TRBV5-1 and TRBJ2-1; 9 nucleotides match TRBD2. CDR1 is SGHRS, CDR2 YFSETQ, per germline. V trimming: 0 bases; J trimming: 8 bases; junction bases outside the gene matches: 3. The length of the CDR3 is 14 residues. CDR3 sequence (DNA): TGCGCCAGCAGCTTGGGGACTAGCGTGCATGAGCAGTTCTTC. Translation: CASSLGTSVHEQFF.

This clone was detected once. The chain joins TRBV6-2 or TRBV6-3 to TRBJ2-1, with TRBD1 matching over 8 bases. The germline V gene has CDR1 MNHEY and CDR2 SVGEGT. The CDR3 extends over 12 amino acids. The J segment lost 12 bases and the V segment lost 5 bases, leaving 6 bases of the junction unmatched. CDR3 nucleotides: TGTGCCAGCAGTGACAGGGGCAAGGCGCAGTTCTTC. This translates into CASSDRGKAQFF.

The chain combines TRBV3-1 (or the pseudogene TRBV3-2) with TRBJ2-7; 9 nucleotides match TRBD1. The CDR3 totals 14 residues. V gave up 1 base and J gave up 6 bases; unmatched junction bases: 4. Germline CDR1 LGHDT, CDR2 YNNKEL (reference sequence). This chain's CDR3 is CASSQADRGGEQYF. For the CDR3, the DNA is TGTGCCAGCAGCCAAGCGGACAGGGGCGGCGAGCAGTACTTC.

The gene calls are TRBV6-5 and TRBJ2-7, with TRBD1 matching 8 bases. V shed 0 bases and J 6 bases; nucleotides not matched to a gene: 7. The CDR3 has 15 amino acids. The germline V gene encodes CDR1 MNHEY and CDR2 SVGAGI. CDR3 amino acids: CASSYSGQGSIEQYF. CDR3 in DNA: TGTGCCAGCAGTTACTCCGGACAGGGAAGCATCGAGCAGTACTTC.

V and J are TRBV3-1 (or the pseudogene TRBV3-2) and TRBJ1-5; D not certain. CDR1 and CDR2 from the germline V gene are LGHDT and YNNKEL (reference sequence). This CDR3 spans 16 amino acids. The V end lost 1 base, the J end lost 0 bases, and 10 bases lay between the germline ends. CDR3 coding DNA: TGTGCCAGCAGCCAAGGCGGGGATTATAGCAATCAGCCCCAGCATTTT. Its translation: CASSQGGDYSNQPQHF.

The rearrangement links TRBV6-2 or TRBV6-3 to TRBJ1-2, with D perhaps TRBD1 (5 bases). The CDR3 loop spans 14 amino acids. Germline V gene sequence: CDR1 MNHEY, CDR2 SVGEGT. V was pared by 4 bases and J by 4 bases, with 13 bases between. Here the CDR3 DNA reads TGTGCCAGCAGTTTGAGCCCGGGACTCTATGGCTACACCTTC. It encodes CASSLSPGLYGYTF.

Written as DNA, the CDR3 is TGTGCCCGAGGGTTTAGGTCTCATGAGCAGTTCTTC. It encodes CARGFRSHEQFF. The chain employs TRBV28 and TRBJ2-1; weak D call: TRBD2 (5 bases). Germline V gene lookup returns CDR1 MDHEN and CDR2 SYDVKM. The CDR3 consists of 12 residues. Trimming took off 11 bases at V and 8 bases at J, with 16 bases between the two ends. Full variable domain (rest looked up from reference TRBV28 and TRBJ2-1): DVKVTQSSRYLVKRTGEKVFLECVQDMDHENMFWYRQDPGLGLRLIYFSYDVKMKEKGDIPEGYSVSREKKERFSLILESASTNQTSMYLCARGFRSHEQFFGPGTRLTVL.

The chain joins TRBV2 to TRBJ1-1; D is unclear. The V and J ends lost 7 bases and 0 bases respectively, with 9 bases between them. Germline CDR1 SNHLY, CDR2 FYNNEI. The CDR3 totals 13 residues. Written as DNA, the CDR3 is TGTGCCAGCATCTATAGCATGAACACTGAAGCTTTCTTT. Its protein product is CASIYSMNTEAFF.

This clone has more than one count but fewer than ten. The chain employs TRBV12-3 or TRBV12-4 and TRBJ1-1; the D gene is possibly TRBD1 (5 bases). This CDR3 contains 12 residues. V shed 6 bases and J shed 8 bases, with 13 bases lying between them. CDR3 sequence: CASSLRWTEAFF. DNA for the CDR3: TGTGCCAGCAGCCTAAGGTGGACAGAAGCTTTCTTT.

This chain joins TRBV6-2 or TRBV6-3 and TRBJ2-2, with D possibly being TRBD1 (6 bases). The CDR3 is 14 amino acids. Germline CDR1 reads MNHEY; CDR2 reads SVGEGT. With 0 bases removed from V and 4 bases from J, the gap between germline ends came to 6 bases. The chain's CDR3 is CASSYSGATGELFF. The DNA of the CDR3 is TGTGCCAGCAGTTACTCGGGGGCCACCGGGGAGCTGTTTTTT.

The chain uses TRBV28 and TRBJ1-2, with 7 bases aligning to TRBD1. The V gene end was trimmed by 5 bases and the J gene end by 4 bases; junction bases not matched to a gene: 7. Germline CDR1 MDHEN, CDR2 SYDVKM. The CDR3 is made up of 14 amino acids. CDR3 sequence reads: CASSETRGTYGYTF. DNA for the CDR3: TGTGCCAGCAGTGAAACCAGGGGGACCTATGGCTACACCTTC.

The rearrangement links TRBV5-6 to TRBJ1-1; D possibly corresponds to TRBD1 (6 bases). Per the germline V gene, CDR1 is SGHDT and CDR2 is YYEEEE. CDR3 length: 17 amino acids. The V and J ends lost 3 bases and 2 bases respectively, with 20 bases between them. The CDR3 region is CASSSRGGGHRNTEAFF. As DNA, the CDR3 is TGTGCCAGCAGCTCCCGAGGCGGGGGACACCGTAACACTGAAGCTTTCTTT.

The chain links TRBV29-1 to TRBJ2-7; TRBD1 matches 7 bases. V gave up 1 base and J gave up 4 bases; unmatched junction bases: 22. This CDR3 contains 19 residues. Germline V lookup: CDR1 SQVTM, CDR2 ANQGSEA. The CDR3 nucleotides read TGCAGCGTTGAAGTCGAACAGGGGACCGCCTTTTTAAAGGGTTACGAGCAGTACTTC. Encoded protein: CSVEVEQGTAFLKGYEQYF.

This sequence joins TRBV5-1 and TRBJ1-2, with 7 bases fitting TRBD1. The junction had 6 bases not matched to a gene; V was cut back by 4 bases and J by 3 bases. Germline assignment: CDR1 SGHRS and CDR2 YFSETQ. The CDR3 is made up of 14 amino acids. CDR3 nucleotides: TGCGCCAGCAGCCAACCCGGGACAGACTATGGCTACACCTTC. It specifies CASSQPGTDYGYTF.

This clone has only one observation. J is TRBJ2-7 and V is TRBV11-2; 9 bases line up with TRBD2. With 3 bases clipped from V and 7 bases from J, the junction kept 7 bases outside the gene matches. Looked up from germline, CDR1 is SGHAT and CDR2 is FQNNGV. This CDR3 spans 14 amino acids. The CDR3 region is CASSFAGGPGEQYF. CDR3 sequence (DNA): TGTGCCAGCAGCTTTGCGGGGGGGCCGGGGGAGCAGTACTTC. The entire variable domain, with the rest obtained from reference TRBV11-2 and TRBJ2-7, is as follows: EAGVAQSPRYKIIEKRQSVAFWCNPISGHATLYWYQQILGQGPKLLIQFQNNGVVDDSQLPKDRFSAERLKGVDSTLKIQPAKLEDSAVYLCASSFAGGPGEQYFGPGTRLTVT.

The chain joins TRBV19 to TRBJ1-6, with D possibly matching TRBD1 (5 bases). This CDR3 region has 15 residues. In germline, CDR1 is LNHDA, CDR2 SQIVND (reference sequence). Trimming cost V 5 bases and J 9 bases, with 17 bases left between them. The CDR3 DNA is TGTGCCAGTAGTTCCGGCCGGGACTGGGTTTCACCCCTCCACTTT. Translation gives CASSSGRDWVSPLHF.

The chain combines TRBV7-9 with TRBJ1-1; a weak D match, TRBD1 (5 bases). The V gene lost 5 bases and the J gene lost 0 bases, with 13 bases spanning the gap. Germline V gene lookup returns CDR1 SEHNR and CDR2 FQNEAQ (reference sequence). CDR3 length: 15 residues. The CDR3 is CASSRTTEMNTEAFF. CDR3 nucleotide sequence: TGTGCCAGCAGCCGCACGACAGAAATGAACACTGAAGCTTTCTTT.

The chain carries TRBV11-3 and TRBJ2-7; 7 bases fit TRBD1. Germline values: CDR1 SGHNT, CDR2 YENEEA. J gave up 3 bases and V 6 bases, and 5 bases lay outside the gene matches. This CDR3 spans 13 amino acids. Written as DNA, the CDR3 is TGTGCCAGCAGTCCGGACAGGAGCTACGAGCAGTACTTC. This codes for CASSPDRSYEQYF.

The rearrangement links TRBV12-3 or TRBV12-4 to TRBJ2-7; tentatively, D is TRBD1 (6 bases). V was cut by 2 bases and J by 7 bases, with 12 bases left in between. The CDR3 length is 13 residues. The CDR3 DNA reads as TGTGCCAGCAGTTTAACAGGAACAGGGGAGCAGTACTTC. It encodes CASSLTGTGEQYF.

The chain recombines TRBV15 with TRBJ2-5; tentatively, D is TRBD1 (5 bases). V was shortened by 0 bases and J by 5 bases, with 13 bases between the two germline ends. This CDR3 region has 15 residues. Per the germline V gene, CDR1 is LNHNV and CDR2 is YYDKDF (reference sequence). In DNA, the CDR3 is TGTGCCACCAGCAGAGATTCAGGCAGGGTGGAGACCCAGTACTTC. It is translated as CATSRDSGRVETQYF.

The genes are TRBV4-1 and TRBJ1-5; maybe TRBD1 (6 bases). Per germline, CDR1 MGHRA and CDR2 YSYEKL. CDR3 size: 15 residues. The germline V and J ends were trimmed by 2 bases and 5 bases, with 13 bases remaining between them. The CDR3 here is CASSQNPRTDQPQHF. The DNA of the CDR3 is TGCGCCAGCAGCCAAAATCCCCGGACAGATCAGCCCCAGCATTTT.

The rearrangement joins TRBV28 to TRBJ2-7; TRBD2 aligns across 8 bases. With 5 bases clipped from V and 5 bases from J, the junction kept 11 bases outside the gene matches. Germline CDR1 is MDHEN and CDR2 is SYDVKM. The CDR3 extends over 15 amino acids. The CDR3 sequence is CASSLSGTRVDEQYF. The CDR3 nucleotides read TGTGCCAGCAGTCTTTCGGGGACTAGGGTGGACGAGCAGTACTTC.